One sample yielded the 25 T cell receptor beta chains listed below, sequenced in a study of blood T cells in healthy people across ages. Primed by a sample-barcoded 5' primer and a J-beta primer mix, a second PCR proceeded for roughly 7 to 11 cycles. A single record per CDR3 protein comes from TCRdb applying MiXCR to the 5' RACE reads. Of about 640,000 distinct CDR3 sequences in the sample, about 54% were seen once. Input material: blood. These TCRs come from a man between 60 and 75 years old in good health.

V usage is TRBV20-1 and J usage is TRBJ2-5; 13 bases match TRBD2. TRBJ2-7 matches the DNA end more closely, so the J call is doubtful. Per the germline V gene, CDR1 is DFQATT and CDR2 is SNEGSKA (reference sequence). There are 16 residues in the CDR3. The CDR3 region has the DNA TGCAGTGCCGAGAGCGGGACTAGCGGGGCCACCTACGAGCAGTACTTC. Amino acid sequence: CSAESGTSGATYEQYF.

This chain uses TRBV9 with TRBJ1-6; perhaps TRBD1 as D (6 bases). Germline V gene sequence: CDR1 SGDLS, CDR2 YYNGEE. There are 15 residues in the CDR3. Trimming removed 2 bases at V and 6 bases at J, with 12 bases between. The CDR3 reads CASSVEDRLNSPLHF. The DNA of the CDR3 is TGTGCCAGCAGCGTTGAGGACAGACTTAATTCACCCCTCCACTTT.

The DNA for the CDR3 is TGCAGTGCTCCCCGGGACTATCAAGAGACCCAGTACTTC. Amino acid sequence: CSAPRDYQETQYF. This chain joins TRBV20-1 and TRBJ2-5, with TRBD2 matching over 7 bases. Per germline, CDR1 DFQATT and CDR2 SNEGSKA (reference sequence). This CDR3 spans 13 amino acids. The J segment lost 2 bases and the V segment lost 5 bases, leaving 5 bases of the junction unmatched.

This clonotype was detected many times. This chain connects TRBV4-1 to TRBJ1-5; no definite D call. Germline CDR1 is MGHRA and CDR2 is YSYEKL. This CDR3 comprises 12 residues. V lost 1 base to trimming and J lost 6 bases, with 4 bases between them. CDR3 DNA sequence: TGCGCCAGCAGCCAAGGCTCTCAGCCCCAGCATTTT. Translating gives CASSQGSQPQHF.

V usage is TRBV14 and J usage is TRBJ2-4, with D tentatively TRBD2 (6 bases). CDR3 size: 19 residues. Germline lookup yields CDR1 SGHDN and CDR2 FVKESK. V gave up 4 bases and J gave up 0 bases, with 22 bases separating them. CDR3 bases: TGTGCCAGCAGCCCCAGGACGGTTTCAGGAGGGGCAGCCAAAAACATTCAGTACTTC. Residues: CASSPRTVSGGAAKNIQYF. The whole variable domain, filled in from reference TRBV14 and TRBJ2-4, reads EAGVTQFPSHSVIEKGQTVTLRCDPISGHDNLYWYRRVMGKEIKFLLHFVKESKQDESGMPNNRFLAERTGGTYSTLKVQPAELEDSGVYFCASSPRTVSGGAAKNIQYFGAGTRLSVL.

CDR3 in DNA: TGTGCCACCCCATCGGCGGGGGCCGAGACCCAGTACTTC. Amino acids: CATPSAGAETQYF. The chain is built from TRBV6-5 and TRBJ2-5, with D tentatively TRBD2 (7 bases). The length of the CDR3 is 13 residues. CDR1 MNHEY and CDR2 SVGAGI come from the germline V gene. V lost 10 bases and J 5 bases, leaving 17 bases between the germline ends.

This sequence joins TRBV3-1 and TRBJ2-7, with TRBD1 as a possible D gene (6 bases). Germline V CDR1 and CDR2: LGHDT, YNNKEL (reference sequence). The V end was cut by 0 bases, the J end by 7 bases, with 16 bases between. There are 15 residues in the CDR3. CDR3 DNA: TGTGCCAGCAGCCAAGACAGGGGCCCCTACAATGAGCAGTACTTC. Protein product: CASSQDRGPYNEQYF.

The chain couples TRBV18 to TRBJ2-7, with 9 positions matching TRBD1. CDR3 length: 14 amino acids. Trimming removed 2 bases from V and 6 bases from J; junction bases left unmatched: 5. Germline CDR1 and CDR2: KGHSH and LQKENI. The CDR3: CASSPGTGRGEQYF. The CDR3 region has the DNA TGTGCCAGCTCACCAGGGACAGGGAGGGGCGAGCAGTACTTC.

This clonotype was picked up a small number of times. The chain combines TRBV5-1 with TRBJ2-7, with D tentatively TRBD1 (5 bases). Trimming shortened V by 3 bases and J by 2 bases, and 9 bases separated the two germline ends. Germline values: CDR1 SGHRS, CDR2 YFSETQ. The CDR3 loop spans 13 amino acids. The DNA of the CDR3 is TGCGCCAGCAGCTCCAGGGATCCCTACGAGCAGTACTTC. Protein product: CASSSRDPYEQYF.

This clonotype was picked up one time. The chain joins TRBV12-3 or TRBV12-4 to TRBJ2-1; D gene unclear. V was clipped by 1 base and J by 3 bases, with 10 bases between them. The CDR3 has 15 residues. The CDR3 DNA reads as TGTGCCAGCAGTTTAGGGCAGGTAAACTACAATGAGCAGTTCTTC. Protein sequence: CASSLGQVNYNEQFF.

The V and J genes are TRBV28 and TRBJ2-6, with TRBD1 matching 8 bases. The germline V gene has CDR1 MDHEN and CDR2 SYDVKM. J gave up 0 bases and V 7 bases, and 5 bases lay outside the gene matches. The CDR3 is made up of 16 amino acids. The CDR3 bases are TGTGCCAGCACGGGACAGGCCTACTCTGGGGCCAACGTCCTGACTTTC. Translating it yields CASTGQAYSGANVLTF.

This clonotype was picked up one time. The chain links TRBV20-1 to TRBJ2-3; 12 nucleotides match TRBD2. CDR1 is DFQATT and CDR2 is SNEGSKA in the germline V gene (reference sequence). The CDR3 totals 18 residues. With V trimmed by 4 bases and J by 5 bases, 16 bases remained unmatched. The CDR3 nucleotides are TGCAGTGCTAAATCTGTGGGGCTAGCGGGGGGGCCTATAGATACGCAGTATTTT. Encoded protein: CSAKSVGLAGGPIDTQYF.

The J gene is TRBJ1-6, the V gene TRBV15; D not certain. The germline CDR1 and CDR2 sequences are LNHNV and YYDKDF (reference sequence). The V gene lost 0 bases and the J gene lost 7 bases, with 7 bases spanning the gap. The CDR3 is 14 residues long. The CDR3 loop reads CATSRDPGNSPLHF. The CDR3 DNA follows: TGTGCCACCAGCAGAGATCCGGGGAATTCACCCCTCCACTTT.

This chain uses TRBV6-5 with TRBJ2-7; possibly TRBD1 for D (5 bases). Looked up from germline, CDR1 is MNHEY and CDR2 is SVGAGI. The ends were cut back, 0 bases at V and 0 bases at J, with 9 bases in the middle. CDR3 length: 15 residues. Written as DNA, the CDR3 is TGTGCCAGCAGTTACTCGGGGCGGCTCTCCTACGAGCAGTACTTC. It encodes CASSYSGRLSYEQYF.

The gene calls are TRBV12-3 or TRBV12-4 and TRBJ2-3, with D perhaps being TRBD1 or TRBD2 (6 bases each). V dropped 6 bases and J dropped 6 bases, with 22 bases sitting between them. The CDR3 runs 16 residues. Here the CDR3 reads CASSLGARGGSDTQYF. CDR3 bases: TGTGCCAGCAGCCTGGGGGCTAGAGGGGGGTCGGATACGCAGTATTTT.

This clonotype was seen only a few times. The chain has TRBV12-3 or TRBV12-4 and TRBJ2-1; unclear D gene. V was shortened by 3 bases and J by 2 bases, with 2 bases between the two germline ends. The CDR3 consists of 12 residues. The CDR3 nucleotides read TGTGCCAGCAGTTTCCCCTACAATGAGCAGTTCTTC. Protein sequence: CASSFPYNEQFF.

V usage is TRBV4-2 and J usage is TRBJ2-3; D may be TRBD2 (5 bases). This CDR3 comprises 13 residues. CDR1 and CDR2 (germline): LGHNA, YNFKEQ. V lost 4 bases to trimming and J lost 11 bases, with 16 bases between them. The CDR3 is CASSPQLEGVQYF. The CDR3 bases are TGTGCCAGCAGCCCGCAACTCGAGGGAGTGCAGTATTTT.

The chain employs TRBV7-2 and TRBJ2-5, with a possible D match to TRBD2 (6 bases). Germline V gives CDR1 SGHTA, CDR2 FQGNSA. V was trimmed by 10 bases and J by 0 bases, leaving 12 bases between them. The CDR3 contains 13 residues. This chain's CDR3 is CATNRDYQETQYF. The DNA of the CDR3 is TGTGCCACCAACCGGGACTACCAAGAGACCCAGTACTTC.

The J gene is TRBJ2-5, the V gene TRBV20-1, with D tentatively TRBD1 or TRBD2 (5 bases each). This CDR3 is built from 11 residues. CDR1 is DFQATT, CDR2 SNEGSKA, per germline (reference sequence). V was cut by 5 bases and J by 5 bases, with 9 bases left in between. This CDR3 reads CSAPEGETQYF. The CDR3 nucleotides read TGCAGTGCTCCTGAGGGGGAGACCCAGTACTTC.

The table lists this clonotype with many counts. The gene calls are TRBV10-3 and TRBJ2-1; TRBD2 aligns across 15 bases. Trimming took 6 bases from V and 3 from J; bases not matched to a gene: 6. This CDR3 region has 17 residues. CDR1 and CDR2 (germline): ENHRY, SYGVKD. DNA of the CDR3: TGTGCCATCAGCCCCGGGACTAGCGGGGGGCTCTACAATGAGCAGTTCTTC. Amino acid sequence: CAISPGTSGGLYNEQFF.

This chain connects TRBV29-1 to TRBJ1-2, with a possible D match to TRBD1 (5 bases). Per the germline V gene, CDR1 is SQVTM and CDR2 is ANQGSEA. The CDR3 totals 13 residues. The ends were cut back, 5 bases at V and 2 bases at J, with 12 bases in the middle. DNA of the CDR3: TGCAGCGTTTTGGGACGGACAAACTATGGCTACACCTTC. Translating it yields CSVLGRTNYGYTF.

This clonotype was observed a few times. The DNA for the CDR3 is TGCGCCAGCAGCCGATCAGGCCTACCGGTCGGGACCCAGTACTTC. Translated, it gives CASSRSGLPVGTQYF. The chain recombines TRBV4-1 with TRBJ2-5; no definite D call. Germline loops: CDR1 MGHRA, CDR2 YSYEKL. There are 15 residues in the CDR3. Trimming stripped 4 bases from V and 7 bases from J, with 19 bases between.

The J gene is TRBJ2-3, the V gene TRBV25-1, with unresolved D. Per the germline V gene, CDR1 is MGHDK and CDR2 is SYGVNS. V lost 1 base and J 5 bases, leaving 10 bases between the germline ends. CDR3 length: 14 residues. The chain's CDR3 is CASSEFKGVDTQYF. CDR3 in DNA: TGTGCCAGCAGTGAATTCAAGGGTGTAGATACGCAGTATTTT.

The J gene is TRBJ1-2, the V gene TRBV4-3; D remains ambiguous. The CDR3 spans 16 residues. With 0 bases removed from V and 4 bases from J, the gap between germline ends came to 15 bases. Germline V gene data show CDR1 as LGHNA and CDR2 as YSLEER. The CDR3 is CASSQERFQPSYGYTF. The CDR3 DNA reads as TGCGCCAGCAGCCAAGAAAGGTTTCAACCTTCCTATGGCTACACCTTC.

This clonotype was recorded a few times. The V gene is TRBV12-3 or TRBV12-4, the J gene TRBJ1-1, with D possibly TRBD1 on 5 matching bases. V dropped 5 bases and J dropped 4 bases, with 11 bases sitting between them. This CDR3 is built from 13 residues. CDR3 DNA: TGTGCCAGCAGTCCCCGCGGGGGCACTGAAGCTTTCTTT. Residues: CASSPRGGTEAFF.